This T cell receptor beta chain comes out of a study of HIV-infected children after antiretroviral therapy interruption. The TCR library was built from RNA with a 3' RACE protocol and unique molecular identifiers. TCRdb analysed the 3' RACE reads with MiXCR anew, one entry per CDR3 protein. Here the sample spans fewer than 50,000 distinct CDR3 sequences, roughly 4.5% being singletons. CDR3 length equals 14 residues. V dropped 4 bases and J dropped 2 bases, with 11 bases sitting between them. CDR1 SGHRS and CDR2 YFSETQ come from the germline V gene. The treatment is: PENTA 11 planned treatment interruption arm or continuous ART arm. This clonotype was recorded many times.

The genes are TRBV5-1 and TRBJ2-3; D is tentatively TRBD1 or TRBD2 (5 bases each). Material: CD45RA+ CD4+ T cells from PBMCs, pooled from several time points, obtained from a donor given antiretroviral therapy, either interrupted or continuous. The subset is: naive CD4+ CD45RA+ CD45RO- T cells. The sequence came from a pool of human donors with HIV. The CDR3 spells CASSAQGDTDTQYF. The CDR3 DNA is TGCGCCAGCAGCGCTCAGGGAGACACAGATACGCAGTATTTT.